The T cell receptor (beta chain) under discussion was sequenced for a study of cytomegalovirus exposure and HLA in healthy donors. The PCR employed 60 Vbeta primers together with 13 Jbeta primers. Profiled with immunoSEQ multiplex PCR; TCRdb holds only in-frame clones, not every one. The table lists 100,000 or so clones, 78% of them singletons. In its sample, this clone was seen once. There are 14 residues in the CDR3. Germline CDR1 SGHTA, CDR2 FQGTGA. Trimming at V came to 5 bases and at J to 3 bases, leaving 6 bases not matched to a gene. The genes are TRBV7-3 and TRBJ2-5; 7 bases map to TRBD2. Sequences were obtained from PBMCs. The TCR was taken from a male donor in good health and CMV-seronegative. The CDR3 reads CASSPWGGEETQYF. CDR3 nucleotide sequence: TGTGCCAGCAGCCCCTGGGGGGGTGAAGAGACCCAGTACTTC.